This T cell receptor beta chain derives from a study of CD8 T cells in Susac syndrome. Study details: Among sequenced Susac syndrome patients, six had active disease and under ten were in remission. When their blood was taken, patients with Susac syndrome were therapy-naive, taking corticosteroids, or taking intravenous immunoglobulin alone.

Deletions cut 6 bases from V and 9 bases from J, with 9 bases between. Per the germline V gene, CDR1 is SQVTM and CDR2 is ANQGSEA. The CDR3 sequence is 10 residues long. Random-hexamer reverse transcription was applied to 0.5 to 1 ug RNA. An immunoSEQ multiplex PCR generated amplified TCR beta CDR3 products spanning 54 Vbeta and 13 Jbeta. From the immunoSEQ multiplex PCR reads, TCRdb called clonotypes with MiXCR, one entry per CDR3 protein. Among some 96,000 distinct CDR3 sequences listed, 85% to 95% were seen once. The TCR was taken from a human donor with Susac syndrome. Sequenced sample: CD4+ T cells from PBMCs. The V call is TRBV29-1, the J call TRBJ2-1, with no clear D. CDR3 nucleotides: TGCAGCGTAAGGAAAACTGAGCAGTTCTTC. The encoded protein is CSVRKTEQFF.